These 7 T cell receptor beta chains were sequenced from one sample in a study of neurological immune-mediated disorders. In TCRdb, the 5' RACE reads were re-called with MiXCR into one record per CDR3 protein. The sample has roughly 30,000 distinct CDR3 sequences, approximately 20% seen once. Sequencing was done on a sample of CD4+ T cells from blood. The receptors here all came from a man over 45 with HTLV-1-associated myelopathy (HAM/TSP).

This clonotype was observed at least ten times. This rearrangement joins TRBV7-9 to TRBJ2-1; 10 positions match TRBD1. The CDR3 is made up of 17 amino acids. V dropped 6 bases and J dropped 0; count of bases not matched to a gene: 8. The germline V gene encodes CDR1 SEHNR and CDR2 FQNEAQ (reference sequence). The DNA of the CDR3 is TGTGCCAGCAGTCGGGACAGGGGCGGCGGCTCCTACAATGAGCAGTTCTTC. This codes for CASSRDRGGGSYNEQFF.

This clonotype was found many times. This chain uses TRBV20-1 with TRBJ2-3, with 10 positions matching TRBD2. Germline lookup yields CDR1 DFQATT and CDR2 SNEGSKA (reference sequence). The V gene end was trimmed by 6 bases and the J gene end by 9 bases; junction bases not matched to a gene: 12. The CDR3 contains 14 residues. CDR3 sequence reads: CSALLSGGSETQYF. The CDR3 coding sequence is TGCAGTGCCCTTCTTAGCGGGGGGTCTGAGACGCAGTATTTT.

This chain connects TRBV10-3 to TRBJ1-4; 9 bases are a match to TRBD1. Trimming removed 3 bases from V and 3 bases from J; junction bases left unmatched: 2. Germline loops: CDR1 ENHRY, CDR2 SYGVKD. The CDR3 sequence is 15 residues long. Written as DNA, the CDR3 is TGTGCCATCAGTGAAAGACAGGGGGCTAATGAAAAACTGTTTTTT. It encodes CAISERQGANEKLFF.

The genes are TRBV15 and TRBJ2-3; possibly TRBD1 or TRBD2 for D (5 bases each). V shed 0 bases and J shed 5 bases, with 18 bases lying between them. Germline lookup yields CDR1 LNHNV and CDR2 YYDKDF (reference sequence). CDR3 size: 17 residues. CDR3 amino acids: CATSRDRSASTGDTQYF. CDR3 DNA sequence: TGTGCCACCAGCAGAGATAGGTCGGCTAGCACAGGAGATACGCAGTATTTT.

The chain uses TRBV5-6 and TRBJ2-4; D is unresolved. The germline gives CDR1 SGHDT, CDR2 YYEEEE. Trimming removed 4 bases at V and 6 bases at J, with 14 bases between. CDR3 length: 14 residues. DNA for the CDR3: TGTGCCAGCAGCGCAGAGGTGGGGATAAACATTCAGTACTTC. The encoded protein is CASSAEVGINIQYF. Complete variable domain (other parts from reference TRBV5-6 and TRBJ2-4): DAGVTQSPTHLIKTRGQQVTLRCSPKSGHDTVSWYQQALGQGPQFIFQYYEEEERQRGNFPDRFSGHQFPNYSSELNVNALLLGDSALYLCASSAEVGINIQYFGAGTRLSVL.

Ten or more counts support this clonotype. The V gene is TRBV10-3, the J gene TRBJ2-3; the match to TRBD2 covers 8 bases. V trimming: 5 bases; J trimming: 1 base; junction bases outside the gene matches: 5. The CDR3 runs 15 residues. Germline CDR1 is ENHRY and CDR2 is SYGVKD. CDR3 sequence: CAISLAGSGTDTQYF. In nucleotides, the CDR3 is TGTGCCATCAGTTTAGCGGGATCTGGCACAGATACGCAGTATTTT.

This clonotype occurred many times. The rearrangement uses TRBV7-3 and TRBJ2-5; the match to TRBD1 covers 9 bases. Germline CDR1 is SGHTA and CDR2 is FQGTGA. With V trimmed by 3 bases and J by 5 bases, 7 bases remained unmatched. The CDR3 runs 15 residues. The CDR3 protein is CASSLGQGQGETQYF. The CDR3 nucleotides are TGTGCCAGCAGCTTGGGACAGGGACAAGGGGAGACCCAGTACTTC.